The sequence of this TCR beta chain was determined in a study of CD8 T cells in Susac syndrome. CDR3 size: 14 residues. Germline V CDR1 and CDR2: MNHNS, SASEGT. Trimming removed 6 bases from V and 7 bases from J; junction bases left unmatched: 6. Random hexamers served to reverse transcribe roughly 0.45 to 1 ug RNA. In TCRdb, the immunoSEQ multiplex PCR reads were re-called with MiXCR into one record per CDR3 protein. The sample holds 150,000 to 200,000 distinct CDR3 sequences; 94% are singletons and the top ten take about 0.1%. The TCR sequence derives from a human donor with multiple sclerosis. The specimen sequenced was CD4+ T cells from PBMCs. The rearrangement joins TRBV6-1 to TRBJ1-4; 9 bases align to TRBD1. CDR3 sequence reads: CASRLTGGIEKLFF. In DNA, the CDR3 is TGTGCCAGCAGATTAACAGGGGGCATTGAAAAACTGTTTTTT.